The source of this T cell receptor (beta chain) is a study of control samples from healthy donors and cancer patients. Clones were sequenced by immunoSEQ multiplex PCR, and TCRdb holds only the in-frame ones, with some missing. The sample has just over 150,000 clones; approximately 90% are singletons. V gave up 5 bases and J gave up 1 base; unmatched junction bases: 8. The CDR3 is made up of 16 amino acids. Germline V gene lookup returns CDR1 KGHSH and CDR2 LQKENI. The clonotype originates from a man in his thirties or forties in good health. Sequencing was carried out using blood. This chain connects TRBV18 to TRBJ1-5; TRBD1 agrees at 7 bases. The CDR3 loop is CASSTGQISSNQPQHF. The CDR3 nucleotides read TGTGCCAGCTCAACGGGACAGATTTCAAGCAATCAGCCCCAGCATTTT.